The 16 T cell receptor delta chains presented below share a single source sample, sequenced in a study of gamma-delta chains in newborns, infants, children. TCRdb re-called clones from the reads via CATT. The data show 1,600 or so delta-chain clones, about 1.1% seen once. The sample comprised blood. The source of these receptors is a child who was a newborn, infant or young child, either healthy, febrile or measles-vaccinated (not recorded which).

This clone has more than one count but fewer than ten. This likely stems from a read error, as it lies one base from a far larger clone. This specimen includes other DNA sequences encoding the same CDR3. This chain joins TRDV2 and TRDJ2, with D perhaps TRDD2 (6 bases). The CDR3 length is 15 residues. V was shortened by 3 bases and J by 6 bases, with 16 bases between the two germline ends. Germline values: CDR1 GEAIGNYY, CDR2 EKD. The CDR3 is CACDSLLPGAAQLFF. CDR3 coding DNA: TGTGCCTGTGACTCGCTCCTACCTGGCGCAGCACAACTCTTCTTT.

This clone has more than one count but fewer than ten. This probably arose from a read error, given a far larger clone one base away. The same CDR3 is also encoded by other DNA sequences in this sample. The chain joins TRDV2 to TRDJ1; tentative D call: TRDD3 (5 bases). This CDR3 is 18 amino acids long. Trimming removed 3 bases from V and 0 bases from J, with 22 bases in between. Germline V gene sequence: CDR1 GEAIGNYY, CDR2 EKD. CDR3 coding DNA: TGTGCCTGTGACCCCGTGGGCAGTTCGGAGGGGAACACCGATAAACTCATCTTT. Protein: CACDPVGSSEGNTDKLIF.

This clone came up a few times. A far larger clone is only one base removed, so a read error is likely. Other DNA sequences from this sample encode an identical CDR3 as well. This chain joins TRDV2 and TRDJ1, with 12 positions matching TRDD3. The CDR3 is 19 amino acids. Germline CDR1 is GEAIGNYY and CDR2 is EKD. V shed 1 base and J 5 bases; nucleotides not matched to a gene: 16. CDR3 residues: CACDTLLGDTRGNADKLIF. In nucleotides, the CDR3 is TGTGCCTGTGACACTCTGCTGGGGGATACGAGGGGCAACGCTGATAAACTCATCTTT.

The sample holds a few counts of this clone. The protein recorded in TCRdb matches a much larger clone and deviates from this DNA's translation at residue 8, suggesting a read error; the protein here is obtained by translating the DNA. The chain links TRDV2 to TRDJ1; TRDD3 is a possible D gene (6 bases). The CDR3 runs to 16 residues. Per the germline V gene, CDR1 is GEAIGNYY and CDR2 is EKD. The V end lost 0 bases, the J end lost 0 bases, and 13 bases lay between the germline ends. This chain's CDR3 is CACDTVERGYTDKLIF. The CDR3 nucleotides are TGTGCCTGTGACACCGTAGAAAGGGGATACACCGATAAACTCATCTTT.

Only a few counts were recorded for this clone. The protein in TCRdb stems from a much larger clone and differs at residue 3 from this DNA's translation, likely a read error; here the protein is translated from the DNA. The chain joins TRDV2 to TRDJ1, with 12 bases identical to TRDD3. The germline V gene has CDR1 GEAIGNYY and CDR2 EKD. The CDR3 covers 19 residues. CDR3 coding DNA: TGTGCCCGTGACACTCTGCTGGGGGATACGAGGGGCAACGCCGATAAACTCATCTTT. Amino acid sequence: CARDTLLGDTRGNADKLIF.

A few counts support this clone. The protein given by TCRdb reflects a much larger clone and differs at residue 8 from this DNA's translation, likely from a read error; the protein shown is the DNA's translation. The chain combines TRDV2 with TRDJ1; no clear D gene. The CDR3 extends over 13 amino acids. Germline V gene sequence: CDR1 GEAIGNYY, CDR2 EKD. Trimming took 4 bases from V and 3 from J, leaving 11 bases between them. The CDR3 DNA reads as TGTGCCTGTGATCGATTAGGCCCCGATAAACTCATCTTT. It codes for CACDRLGPDKLIF.

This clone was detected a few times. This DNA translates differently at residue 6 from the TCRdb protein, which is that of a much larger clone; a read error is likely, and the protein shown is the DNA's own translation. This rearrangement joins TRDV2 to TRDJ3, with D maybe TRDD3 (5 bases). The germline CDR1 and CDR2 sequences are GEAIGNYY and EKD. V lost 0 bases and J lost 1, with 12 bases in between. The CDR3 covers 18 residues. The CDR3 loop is CACDTMMGRSWDTRQMFF. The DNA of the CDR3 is TGTGCCTGTGACACCATGATGGGGAGATCCTGGGACACCCGACAGATGTTTTTC.

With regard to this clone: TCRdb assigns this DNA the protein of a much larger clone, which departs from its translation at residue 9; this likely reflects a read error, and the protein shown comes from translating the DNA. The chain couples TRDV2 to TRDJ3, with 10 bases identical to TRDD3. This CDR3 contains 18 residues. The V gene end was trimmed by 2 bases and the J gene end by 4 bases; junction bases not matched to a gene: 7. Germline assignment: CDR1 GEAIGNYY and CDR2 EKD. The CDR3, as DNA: TGTGCCTGTGACATACTGGGGGATGCAGCTTGGGACACCCGACAGATGTTTTTC. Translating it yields CACDILGDAAWDTRQMFF.

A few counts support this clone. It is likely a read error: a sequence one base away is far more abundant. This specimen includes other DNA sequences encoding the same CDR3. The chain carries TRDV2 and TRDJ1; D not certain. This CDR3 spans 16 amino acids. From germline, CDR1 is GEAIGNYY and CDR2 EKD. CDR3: CACDQVSRTDTDKLIF. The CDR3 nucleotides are TGTGCCTGTGACCAAGTTAGCCGGACGGACACCGATAAACTCATTTTT.

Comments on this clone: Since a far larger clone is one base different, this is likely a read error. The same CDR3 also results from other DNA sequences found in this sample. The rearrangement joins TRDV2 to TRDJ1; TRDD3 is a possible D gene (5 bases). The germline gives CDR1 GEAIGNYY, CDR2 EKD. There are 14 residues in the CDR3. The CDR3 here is CACDTMGYTDKLIF. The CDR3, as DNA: TGTGCCTGTGACACGATGGGGTACACCGATAAGCTCATCTTT.

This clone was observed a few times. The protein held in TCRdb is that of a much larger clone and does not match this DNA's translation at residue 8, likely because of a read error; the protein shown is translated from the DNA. CDR3 loop: CACDTLGTNTDKLIF. CDR3 DNA: TGTGCCTGTGACACTCTGGGCACGAACACCGATAAACTCATCTTT. This chain joins TRDV2 and TRDJ1; possible D gene TRDD3, 5 bases. The germline V and J ends were trimmed by 1 base and 0 bases, with 11 bases remaining between them. Germline V gene lookup returns CDR1 GEAIGNYY and CDR2 EKD. CDR3 size: 15 residues.

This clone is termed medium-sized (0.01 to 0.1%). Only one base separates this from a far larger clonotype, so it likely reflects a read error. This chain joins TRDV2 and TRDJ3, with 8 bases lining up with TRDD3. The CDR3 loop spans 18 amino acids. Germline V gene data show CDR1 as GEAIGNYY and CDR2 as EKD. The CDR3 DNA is TGTGCCCGTGACACCGCCGGGGGATACTCCTGGGACACCCGACAGATGTTTTTC. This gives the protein CARDTAGGYSWDTRQMFF.

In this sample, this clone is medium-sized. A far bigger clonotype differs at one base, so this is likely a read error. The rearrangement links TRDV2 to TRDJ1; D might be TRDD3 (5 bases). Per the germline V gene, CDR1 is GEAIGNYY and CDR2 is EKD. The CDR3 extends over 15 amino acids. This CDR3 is CARDTLGPNTDKLIF. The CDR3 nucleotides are TGTGCCCGTGACACTCTGGGCCCGAACACCGATAAACTCATCTTT.

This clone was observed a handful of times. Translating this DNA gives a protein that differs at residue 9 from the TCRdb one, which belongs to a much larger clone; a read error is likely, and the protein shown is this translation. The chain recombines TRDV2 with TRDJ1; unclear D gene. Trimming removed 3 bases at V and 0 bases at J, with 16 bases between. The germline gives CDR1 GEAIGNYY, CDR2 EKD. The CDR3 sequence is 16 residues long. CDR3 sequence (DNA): TGTGCCTGTGACCAAGTTAGCCGGTCGGACACCGATAAACTCATCTTT. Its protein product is CACDQVSRSDTDKLIF.

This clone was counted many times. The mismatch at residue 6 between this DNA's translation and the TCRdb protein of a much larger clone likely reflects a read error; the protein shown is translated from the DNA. The CDR3 here is CACGTSSRAAQLFF. CDR3 sequence (DNA): TGTGCCTGTGGCACTTCCTCCCGGGCAGCACAACTCTTCTTT. The V gene is TRDV2, the J gene TRDJ2; possibly TRDD2 for D (6 bases). CDR3 length: 14 residues. Germline V lookup: CDR1 GEAIGNYY, CDR2 EKD. The V gene lost 5 bases and the J gene lost 6 bases, with 15 bases spanning the gap.

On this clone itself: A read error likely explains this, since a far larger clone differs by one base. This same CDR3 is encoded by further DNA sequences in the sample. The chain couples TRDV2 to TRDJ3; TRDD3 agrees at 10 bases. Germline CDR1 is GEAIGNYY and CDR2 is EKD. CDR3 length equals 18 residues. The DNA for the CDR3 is TGCGCCTGTGACACCGTGGGGGATACCTCCTGGGACACCCGACAGATGTTTTTC. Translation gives CACDTVGDTSWDTRQMFF.